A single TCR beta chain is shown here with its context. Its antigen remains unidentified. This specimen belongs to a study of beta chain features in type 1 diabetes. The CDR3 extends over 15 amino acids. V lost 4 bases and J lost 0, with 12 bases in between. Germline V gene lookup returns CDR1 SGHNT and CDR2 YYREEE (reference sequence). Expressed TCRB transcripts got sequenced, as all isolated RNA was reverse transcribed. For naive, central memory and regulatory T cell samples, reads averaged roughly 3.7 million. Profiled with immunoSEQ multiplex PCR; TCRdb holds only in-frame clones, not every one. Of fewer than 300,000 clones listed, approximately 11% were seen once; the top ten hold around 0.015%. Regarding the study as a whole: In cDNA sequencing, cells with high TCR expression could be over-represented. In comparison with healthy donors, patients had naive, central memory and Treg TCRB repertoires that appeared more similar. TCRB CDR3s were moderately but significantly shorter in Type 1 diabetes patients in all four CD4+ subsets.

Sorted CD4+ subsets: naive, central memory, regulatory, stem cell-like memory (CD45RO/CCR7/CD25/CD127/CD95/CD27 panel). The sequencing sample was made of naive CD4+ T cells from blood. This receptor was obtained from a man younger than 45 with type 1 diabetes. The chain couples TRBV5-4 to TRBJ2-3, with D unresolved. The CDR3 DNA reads TGTGCCAGCAGCGACGCGAGGTTTAGCACAGATACGCAGTATTTT. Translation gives CASSDARFSTDTQYF.